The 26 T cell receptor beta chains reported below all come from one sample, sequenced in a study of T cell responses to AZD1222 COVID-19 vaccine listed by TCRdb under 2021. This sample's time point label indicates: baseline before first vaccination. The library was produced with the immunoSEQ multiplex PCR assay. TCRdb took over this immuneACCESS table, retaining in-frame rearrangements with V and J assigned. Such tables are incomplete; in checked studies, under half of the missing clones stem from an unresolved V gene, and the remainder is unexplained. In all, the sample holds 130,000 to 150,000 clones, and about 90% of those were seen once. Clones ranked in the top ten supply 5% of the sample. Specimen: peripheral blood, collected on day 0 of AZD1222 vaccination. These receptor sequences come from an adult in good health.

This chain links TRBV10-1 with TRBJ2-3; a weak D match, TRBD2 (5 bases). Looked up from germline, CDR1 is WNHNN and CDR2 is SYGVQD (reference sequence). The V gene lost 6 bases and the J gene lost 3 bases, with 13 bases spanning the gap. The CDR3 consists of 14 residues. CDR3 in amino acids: CASSRRMETDTQYF. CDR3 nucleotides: TGCGCCAGCAGCCGGAGGATGGAGACAGATACGCAGTATTTT.

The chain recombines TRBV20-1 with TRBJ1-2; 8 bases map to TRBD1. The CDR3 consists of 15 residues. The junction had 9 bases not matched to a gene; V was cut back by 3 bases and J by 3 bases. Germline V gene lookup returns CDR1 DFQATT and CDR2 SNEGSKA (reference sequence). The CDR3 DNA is TGCAGTGCTAGTGTAGGACAGGGAATCGACTATGGCTACACCTTC. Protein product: CSASVGQGIDYGYTF.

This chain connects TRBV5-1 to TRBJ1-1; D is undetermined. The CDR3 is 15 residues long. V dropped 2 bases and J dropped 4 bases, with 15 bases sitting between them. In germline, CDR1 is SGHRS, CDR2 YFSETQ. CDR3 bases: TGCGCCAGCAGCTTATCCGGGGTGTCGGGCACTGAAGCTTTCTTT. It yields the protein CASSLSGVSGTEAFF.

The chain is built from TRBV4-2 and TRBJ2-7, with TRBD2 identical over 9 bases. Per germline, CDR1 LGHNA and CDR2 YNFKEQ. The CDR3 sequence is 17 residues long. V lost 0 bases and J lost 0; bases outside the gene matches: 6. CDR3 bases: TGTGCCAGCAGCCAAGATCTCGGACTAGCGTTCTCCTACGAGCAGTACTTC. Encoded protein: CASSQDLGLAFSYEQYF.

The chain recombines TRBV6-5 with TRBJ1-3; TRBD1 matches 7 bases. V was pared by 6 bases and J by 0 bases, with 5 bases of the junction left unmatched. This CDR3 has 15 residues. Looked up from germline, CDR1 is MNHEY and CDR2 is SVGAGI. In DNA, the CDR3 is TGTGCCAGCAGGAGGGGACAGAGCTCTGGAAACACCATATATTTT. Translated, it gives CASRRGQSSGNTIYF.

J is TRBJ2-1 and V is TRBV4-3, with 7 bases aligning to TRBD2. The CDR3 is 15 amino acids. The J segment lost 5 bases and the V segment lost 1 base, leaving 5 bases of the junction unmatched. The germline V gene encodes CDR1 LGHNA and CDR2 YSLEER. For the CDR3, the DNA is TGCGCCAGCAGCCAAGGCGGGGGTCGCGACAATGAGCAGTTCTTC. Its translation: CASSQGGGRDNEQFF.

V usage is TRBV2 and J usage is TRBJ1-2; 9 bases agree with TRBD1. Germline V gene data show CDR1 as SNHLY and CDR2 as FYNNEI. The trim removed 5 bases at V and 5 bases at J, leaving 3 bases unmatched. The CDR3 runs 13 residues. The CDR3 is CASSSGQGYGYTF. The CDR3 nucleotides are TGTGCCAGCAGTTCCGGACAGGGGTATGGCTACACCTTC.

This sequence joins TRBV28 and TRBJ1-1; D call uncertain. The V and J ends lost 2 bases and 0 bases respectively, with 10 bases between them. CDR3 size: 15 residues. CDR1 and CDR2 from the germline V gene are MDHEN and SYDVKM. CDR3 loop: CASSLRAYLNTEAFF. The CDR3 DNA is TGTGCCAGCAGTTTAAGAGCCTACCTGAACACTGAAGCTTTCTTT.

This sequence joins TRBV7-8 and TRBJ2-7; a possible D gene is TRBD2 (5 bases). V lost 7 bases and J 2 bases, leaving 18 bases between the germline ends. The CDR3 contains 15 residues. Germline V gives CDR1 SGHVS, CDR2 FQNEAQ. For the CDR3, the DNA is TGTGCCAGCACCAACCCCTCGGGGTTGGCCTACGAGCAGTACTTC. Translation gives CASTNPSGLAYEQYF.

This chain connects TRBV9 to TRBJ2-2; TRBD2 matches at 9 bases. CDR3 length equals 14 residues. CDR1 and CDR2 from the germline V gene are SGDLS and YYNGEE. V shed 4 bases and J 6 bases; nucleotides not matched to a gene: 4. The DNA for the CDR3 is TGTGCCAGCAGCCCCACTAGCGGGTCCGGGGAGCTGTTTTTT. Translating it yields CASSPTSGSGELFF.

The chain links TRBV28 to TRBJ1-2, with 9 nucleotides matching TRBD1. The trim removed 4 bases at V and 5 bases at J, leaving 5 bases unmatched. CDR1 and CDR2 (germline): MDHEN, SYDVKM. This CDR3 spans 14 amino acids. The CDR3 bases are TGTGCCAGCAGTTCTTGGACAGGGGTATATGGCTACACCTTC. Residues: CASSSWTGVYGYTF.

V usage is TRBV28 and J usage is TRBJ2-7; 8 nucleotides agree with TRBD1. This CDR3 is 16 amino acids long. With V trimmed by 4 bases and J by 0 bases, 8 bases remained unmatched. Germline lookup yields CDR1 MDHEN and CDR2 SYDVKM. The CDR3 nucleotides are TGTGCCAGCAGTTACCGACAGGGGAGAGGCTCCTACGAGCAGTACTTC. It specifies CASSYRQGRGSYEQYF.

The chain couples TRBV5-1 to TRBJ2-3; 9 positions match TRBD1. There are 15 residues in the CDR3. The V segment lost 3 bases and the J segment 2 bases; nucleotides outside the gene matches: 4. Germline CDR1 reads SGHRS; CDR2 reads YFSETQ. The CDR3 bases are TGCGCCAGCAGCTACGGACAGGGGAACACAGATACGCAGTATTTT. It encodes CASSYGQGNTDTQYF.

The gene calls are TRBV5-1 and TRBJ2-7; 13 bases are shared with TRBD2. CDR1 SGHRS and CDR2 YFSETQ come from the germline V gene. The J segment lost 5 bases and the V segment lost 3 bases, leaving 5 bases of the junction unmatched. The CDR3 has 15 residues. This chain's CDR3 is CASSWTSGSANEQYF. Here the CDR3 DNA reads TGCGCCAGCAGCTGGACTAGCGGGAGTGCGAACGAGCAGTACTTC.

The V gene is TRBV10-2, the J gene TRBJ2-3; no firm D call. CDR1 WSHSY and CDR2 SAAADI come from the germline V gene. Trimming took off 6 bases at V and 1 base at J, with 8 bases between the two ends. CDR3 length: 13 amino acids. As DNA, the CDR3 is TGCGCCAGCAGAGTGTTTCGCACAGATACGCAGTATTTT. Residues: CASRVFRTDTQYF.

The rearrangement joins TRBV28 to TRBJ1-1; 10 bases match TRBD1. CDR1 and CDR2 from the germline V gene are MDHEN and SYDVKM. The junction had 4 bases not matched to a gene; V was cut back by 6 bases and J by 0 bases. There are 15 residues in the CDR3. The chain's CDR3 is CASSSGTGVNTEAFF. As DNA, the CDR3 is TGTGCCAGCAGCTCCGGGACAGGGGTGAACACTGAAGCTTTCTTT.

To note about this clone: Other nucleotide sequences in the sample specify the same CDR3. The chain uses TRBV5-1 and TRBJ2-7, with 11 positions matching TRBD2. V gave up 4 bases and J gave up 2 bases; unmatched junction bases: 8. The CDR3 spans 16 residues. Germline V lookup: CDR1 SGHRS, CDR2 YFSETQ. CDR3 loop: CASSLGGTSGTYEQYF. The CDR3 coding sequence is TGCGCCAGCAGCCTGGGGGGGACTAGCGGTACCTACGAGCAGTACTTC.

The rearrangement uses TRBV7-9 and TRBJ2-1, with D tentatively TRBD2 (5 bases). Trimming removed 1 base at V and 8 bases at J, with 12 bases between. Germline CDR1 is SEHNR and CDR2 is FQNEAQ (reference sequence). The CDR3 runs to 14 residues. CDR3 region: CASSLVASSDEQFF. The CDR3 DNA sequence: TGTGCCAGCAGCTTAGTGGCTAGCTCCGATGAGCAGTTCTTC.

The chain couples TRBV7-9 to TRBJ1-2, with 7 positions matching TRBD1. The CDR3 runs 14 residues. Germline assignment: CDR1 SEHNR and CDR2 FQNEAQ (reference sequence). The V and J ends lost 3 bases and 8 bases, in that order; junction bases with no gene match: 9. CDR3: CASSLMNRGQGYTF. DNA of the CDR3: TGTGCCAGCAGCTTGATGAATAGGGGGCAAGGCTACACCTTC.

CDR3 in amino acids: CSVVGGRQPQHF. The CDR3 coding sequence is TGCAGCGTTGTTGGGGGGAGGCAGCCCCAGCATTTT. The chain carries TRBV29-1 and TRBJ1-5, with a weak D call TRBD1 (5 bases). CDR3 size: 12 residues. The germline gives CDR1 SQVTM, CDR2 ANQGSEA. Deletions cut 4 bases from V and 7 bases from J, with 11 bases between. Drawing the rest from reference TRBV29-1 and TRBJ1-5, the complete variable domain is SAVISQKPSRDICQRGTSLTIQCQVDSQVTMMFWYRQQPGQSLTLIATANQGSEATYESGFVIDKFPISRPNLTFSTLTVSNMSPEDSSIYLCSVVGGRQPQHFGDGTRLSIL.

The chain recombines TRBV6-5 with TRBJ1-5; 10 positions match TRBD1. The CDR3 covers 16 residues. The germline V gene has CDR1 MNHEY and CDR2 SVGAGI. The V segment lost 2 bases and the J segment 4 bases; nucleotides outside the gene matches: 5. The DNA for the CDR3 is TGTGCCAGCAGTTACCCAGTGGACAGGGGGAATCAGCCCCAGCATTTT. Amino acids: CASSYPVDRGNQPQHF.

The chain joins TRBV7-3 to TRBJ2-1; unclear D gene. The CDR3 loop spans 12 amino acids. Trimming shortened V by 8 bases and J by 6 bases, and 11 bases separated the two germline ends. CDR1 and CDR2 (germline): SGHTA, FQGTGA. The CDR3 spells CASSALGNEQFF. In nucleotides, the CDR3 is TGTGCCAGCTCCGCTCTGGGCAATGAGCAGTTCTTC.

CDR3 protein: CATSGRRDRGSGNYGYTF. In DNA, the CDR3 is TGTGCCACCAGTGGTCGAAGGGACAGGGGGAGCGGAAACTATGGCTACACCTTC. This chain uses TRBV24-1 with TRBJ1-2, with 11 positions matching TRBD1. Germline V lookup: CDR1 KGHDR, CDR2 SFDVKD. With V trimmed by 5 bases and J by 2 bases, 12 bases remained unmatched. CDR3 length: 18 residues.

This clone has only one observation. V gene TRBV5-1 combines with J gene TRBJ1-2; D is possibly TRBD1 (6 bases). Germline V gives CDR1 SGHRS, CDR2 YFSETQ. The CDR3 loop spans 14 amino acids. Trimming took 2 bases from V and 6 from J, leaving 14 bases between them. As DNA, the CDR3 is TGCGCCAGCAGCTTCTCCCCGGGGGGCGATGGCTACACCTTC. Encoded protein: CASSFSPGGDGYTF.

The CDR3 protein is CASKITGISTDTQYF. In DNA, the CDR3 is TGTGCCAGCAAGATTACAGGGATTAGCACAGATACGCAGTATTTT. This chain uses TRBV2 with TRBJ2-3, with a weak D call TRBD1 (6 bases). Trimming took off 7 bases at V and 0 bases at J, with 14 bases between the two ends. Germline-derived CDR1 and CDR2 are SNHLY and FYNNEI. The CDR3 has 15 amino acids.

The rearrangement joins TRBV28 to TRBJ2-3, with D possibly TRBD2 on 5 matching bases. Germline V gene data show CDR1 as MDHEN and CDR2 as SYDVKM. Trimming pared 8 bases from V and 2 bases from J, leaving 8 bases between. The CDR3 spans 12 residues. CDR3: CASHGVTDTQYF. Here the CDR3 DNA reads TGTGCCAGCCACGGGGTCACAGATACGCAGTATTTT.